Listed below are T cell receptor beta chains from one sample, sequenced in a study of T cell clonotyping in hematopoietic cell transplantation. Repertoires were generated with immunoSEQ multiplex PCR, while TCRdb's copy carries only in-frame clones and drops some. The profile shows tens of thousands of clones, roughly 91% of them singletons. This specimen was peripheral blood mononuclear cells, taken before stem cell transplant. The origin of the receptors is a man aged 50-59 years with acute myeloid leukemia. Some clones in this sample may be carry-over from other donors' samples. The CDR3 runs from the conserved cysteine through the conserved F or W. A D gene is named only where the DNA matches it firmly. Size is omitted from some rows. Given values are once, few, many or a class for expanded clones.

size | J | D | V | DNA | CDR3
. | TRBJ1-1 | . | TRBV29-1 | TGCAGCGGGGGGGGAACTGAAGCTTTCTTT | CSGGGTEAFF
. | TRBJ1-2 | TRBD1 | TRBV7-2 | TGTGCCAGCAGCTGGGGAGGGACAGGGTCTGGTGGCTACACCTTC | CASSWGGTGSGGYTF
. | TRBJ1-5 | . | TRBV19 | TGTGCCAGTACCTTGCAGGGAGCCGTTCAGCCCCAGCATTTT | CASTLQGAVQPQHF
. | TRBJ2-7 | TRBD2 | TRBV2 | TGTGCCAGCAGTGAGAGAGCGGGAGGGCCGGTGGAGTACTTC | CASSERAGGPVEYF
once | TRBJ1-5 | . | TRBV2 | TGTGCCAGCAGCTCGGGATCGGCCTTAAGGAAGCCCCAGCATTTT | CASSSGSALRKPQHF
. | TRBJ1-2 | TRBD1 | TRBV9 | TGTGCCAGCAGCGGAACAGGGGCCGACTATGGCTACACCTTC | CASSGTGADYGYTF
. | TRBJ1-1 | . | TRBV7-6 | TGTGCCAGCAGCTTAGCTGGGTGGACTGAAGCTTTCTTT | CASSLAGWTEAFF
. | TRBJ1-2 | . | TRBV4-3 | TGCGCCAGCAGCCAAGGGGTAAACAGACACTATGGCTACACCTTC | CASSQGVNRHYGYTF
. | TRBJ2-5 | . | TRBV5-1 | TGCGCCAGCAGCTTGGGGCAGGAAGAAGAGACCCAGTACTTC | CASSLGQEEETQYF
. | TRBJ2-7 | TRBD1 | TRBV19 | TGTGCCAGTAGTATTGCGACAGGGTCCCACTACGAGCAGTACTTC | CASSIATGSHYEQYF
. | TRBJ2-3 | . | TRBV9 | TGTGCCAGCAGCCCTGAGGGGGGCCGTACAGATACGCAGTATTTT | CASSPEGGRTDTQYF
. | TRBJ1-4 | . | TRBV30 | TGTGCCTGGAGTGTAGAGCGGGGGAACGAAAAACTGTTTTTT | CAWSVERGNEKLFF
. | TRBJ2-7 | . | TRBV29-1 | TGCAGCGTTGCGCAGTCTTATTACGAGCAGTACTTC | CSVAQSYYEQYF
once | TRBJ2-2 | . | TRBV5-6 | TGTGCCAGCAGCCCGCGGATCGCCGGGGAGCTGTTTTTT | CASSPRIAGELFF
. | TRBJ2-7 | . | TRBV18 | TGTGCCAGCTCGCCGACAGATCCCTACGAGCAGTACTTC | CASSPTDPYEQYF
. | TRBJ2-5 | TRBD1 | TRBV19 | TGTGCCTCCCGAGACTCTGACAGGGGCGAGACCCAGTACTTC | CASRDSDRGETQYF
few | TRBJ1-3 | TRBD1 | TRBV30 | TGTGCCTGGAGGAGACAGGGTTCTGGAAACACCATATATTTT | CAWRRQGSGNTIYF
. | TRBJ2-7 | . | TRBV5-4 | TGTGCCAGCAGCCGATCTGGACAGCTTTACGAGCAGTACTTC | CASSRSGQLYEQYF
. | TRBJ1-1 | TRBD1 | TRBV5-1 | TGCGCCAGCAGCTTCACAGGGGAGACTGAAGCTTTCTTT | CASSFTGETEAFF
. | TRBJ1-5 | . | TRBV7-2 | TGTGCCAGCAGTTTGGACCGAGATCAGCCCCAGCATTTT | CASSLDRDQPQHF
. | TRBJ2-3 | TRBD1 | TRBV5-4 | TGTGCCAGCAGCTACGCCGGGACAGGGACGGAAGATACGCAGTATTTT | CASSYAGTGTEDTQYF
. | TRBJ1-2 | . | TRBV4-3 | TGCGCCAGCAGCCCCCTCAGGGACTATGGCTACACCTTC | CASSPLRDYGYTF
. | TRBJ2-7 | TRBD2 | TRBV30 | TGTGCCTGGCGGCCTCTTGGCGGGAGTTACGAGCAGTACTTC | CAWRPLGGSYEQYF
. | TRBJ2-5 | TRBD2 | TRBV27 | TGTGCCAGCAGTTCCCGGCTAGCGGGAGTGGAGACCCAGTACTTC | CASSSRLAGVETQYF
. | TRBJ1-1 | . | TRBV29-1 | TGCAGCGTTGGCGGAGGGTTAACTGAAGCTTTCTTT | CSVGGGLTEAFF
. | TRBJ1-2 | TRBD1 | TRBV11-3 | TGTGCCAGCAGCCTACGCCAGGGGGTCTATGGCTACACCTTC | CASSLRQGVYGYTF
. | TRBJ1-4 | . | TRBV7-8 | TGTGCCAGCAGCTTAGCAGGGGGGAACCCGCCTAATGAAAAACTGTTTTTT | CASSLAGGNPPNEKLFF
. | TRBJ2-2 | . | TRBV9 | TGTGCCAGCAGCGTAGCGGGGAAAGTCGGCGGGGAGCTGTTTTTT | CASSVAGKVGGELFF
. | TRBJ2-6 | TRBD1 | TRBV4-1 | TGCGCCAGCAGCCCCTCCGCCAGGGGGCTTAGCTCTGGGGCCAACGTCCTGACTTTC | CASSPSARGLSSGANVLTF
. | TRBJ1-2 | . | TRBV2 | TGTGCCAGCAGTGAAAGCAAGGCTCGTGTTGCTGGCTACACCTTC | CASSESKARVAGYTF
once | TRBJ2-7 | TRBD2 | TRBV28 | TGTGCCAGCAGTCCCAGCGGGGGGAGATCGTCCGTGGAGCAGTACTTC | CASSPSGGRSSVEQYF
. | TRBJ2-7 | . | TRBV28 | TGTGCCAGCAGTTTAGGTTCGATGGGCTACGAGCAGTACTTC | CASSLGSMGYEQYF
. | TRBJ1-2 | . | TRBV7-2 | TGTGCCAGCAGCTTAACGACTAACTATGGCTACACCTTC | CASSLTTNYGYTF
. | TRBJ2-7 | TRBD2 | TRBV13 | TGTGCCAGCAGCCCGACTAGCGGGAGATATCCGACCCCTAACGAGCAGTACTTC | CASSPTSGRYPTPNEQYF
. | TRBJ2-2 | TRBD1 | TRBV19 | TGTGCCAGCAAACAGGGGACGAACACCGGGGAGCTGTTTTTT | CASKQGTNTGELFF
. | TRBJ1-2 | . | TRBV5-6 | TGTGCCAGCAGCTTGTCGGCGGTCACTAGGAATGGCTACACCTTC | CASSLSAVTRNGYTF
. | TRBJ2-3 | . | TRBV28 | TGTGCCAGCAGTCCGATTGGAGGGTGGACAGATACGCAGTATTTT | CASSPIGGWTDTQYF
few | TRBJ1-5 | . | TRBV28 | TGTGCCAACTCTCGGGGACACTATAGCAATCAGCCCCAGCATTTT | CANSRGHYSNQPQHF
. | TRBJ2-7 | TRBD2 | TRBV6-5 | TGTGCCAGCCACCCTAGCGGGAGTCCCTACGAGCAGTACTTC | CASHPSGSPYEQYF
. | TRBJ1-1 | . | TRBV19 | TGTGCCAGTAGTATAGCTGGGGGTTTGGGGGCTGAAGCTTTCTTT | CASSIAGGLGAEAFF
. | TRBJ2-2 | TRBD2 | TRBV10-2 | TGCGCCAGCAGCGCCAGCGGGGGGAACACCGGGGAGCTGTTTTTT | CASSASGGNTGELFF
. | TRBJ1-2 | . | TRBV5-1 | TGCGCCAGCAGCGCCAGTAGTAACTATGGCTACACCTTC | CASSASSNYGYTF
. | TRBJ1-5 | TRBD1 | TRBV19 | TGTGCCAGTAGCCCCCAGGGGGGGGGCGCGGGCAATCAGCCCCAGCATTTT | CASSPQGGGAGNQPQHF
. | TRBJ2-6 | . | TRBV30 | TGTGCCTGGAGTGCGGTAATGGGGGGCTCTGGGGCCAACGTCCTGACTTTC | CAWSAVMGGSGANVLTF
. | TRBJ2-2 | TRBD2 | TRBV7-6 | TGTGCCAGCAGCCGACTGCCGGGAGGCGGGGAGCTGTTTTTT | CASSRLPGGGELFF
. | TRBJ1-2 | . | TRBV30 | TGTGCCTGGAGCCGCCAATCGGGTGGCTACACCTTC | CAWSRQSGGYTF
once | TRBJ2-4 | TRBD1 | TRBV28 | TGTGCCAGCAGTGTACAGGGGATTGGGACCAAAAACATTCAGTACTTC | CASSVQGIGTKNIQYF
few | TRBJ2-1 | . | TRBV4-3 | TGCGCCAGCAGCCAGGCGAGGACAGAGAGCTCCTACAATGAGCAGTTCTTC | CASSQARTESSYNEQFF
. | TRBJ1-3 | TRBD1 | TRBV7-2 | TGTGCCAGCAGCGCCTGGGACAGGGTTGGAAACACCATATATTTT | CASSAWDRVGNTIYF
. | TRBJ1-2 | . | TRBV30 | TGTGCCTGGAGTGTTTCTCTAACAGGGTCAGACTATGGCTACACCTTC | CAWSVSLTGSDYGYTF
. | TRBJ1-2 | . | TRBV6-5 | TGTGCCAGCATTTCCTTTGGGTCGGGGGACTATGGCTACACCTTC | CASISFGSGDYGYTF
. | TRBJ1-4 | TRBD1 | TRBV27 | TGTGCCAGCAGTTTATATCAGGGGGCGCTTGAAAAACTGTTTTTT | CASSLYQGALEKLFF
. | TRBJ1-2 | . | TRBV10-3 | TGTGCCATCAGTGAGTTGGTCGGGTTCGACGGTGGCTACACCTTC | CAISELVGFDGGYTF
. | TRBJ2-3 | . | TRBV4-3 | TGCGCCAGCAGCCAAGAAGGGGGCGGGAGGAGGACAGATACGCAGTATTTT | CASSQEGGGRRTDTQYF
. | TRBJ2-7 | . | TRBV28 | TGTGCCAGCAGTCCTCACAAGGAAGGCGGAGGCGAGCAGTACTTC | CASSPHKEGGGEQYF